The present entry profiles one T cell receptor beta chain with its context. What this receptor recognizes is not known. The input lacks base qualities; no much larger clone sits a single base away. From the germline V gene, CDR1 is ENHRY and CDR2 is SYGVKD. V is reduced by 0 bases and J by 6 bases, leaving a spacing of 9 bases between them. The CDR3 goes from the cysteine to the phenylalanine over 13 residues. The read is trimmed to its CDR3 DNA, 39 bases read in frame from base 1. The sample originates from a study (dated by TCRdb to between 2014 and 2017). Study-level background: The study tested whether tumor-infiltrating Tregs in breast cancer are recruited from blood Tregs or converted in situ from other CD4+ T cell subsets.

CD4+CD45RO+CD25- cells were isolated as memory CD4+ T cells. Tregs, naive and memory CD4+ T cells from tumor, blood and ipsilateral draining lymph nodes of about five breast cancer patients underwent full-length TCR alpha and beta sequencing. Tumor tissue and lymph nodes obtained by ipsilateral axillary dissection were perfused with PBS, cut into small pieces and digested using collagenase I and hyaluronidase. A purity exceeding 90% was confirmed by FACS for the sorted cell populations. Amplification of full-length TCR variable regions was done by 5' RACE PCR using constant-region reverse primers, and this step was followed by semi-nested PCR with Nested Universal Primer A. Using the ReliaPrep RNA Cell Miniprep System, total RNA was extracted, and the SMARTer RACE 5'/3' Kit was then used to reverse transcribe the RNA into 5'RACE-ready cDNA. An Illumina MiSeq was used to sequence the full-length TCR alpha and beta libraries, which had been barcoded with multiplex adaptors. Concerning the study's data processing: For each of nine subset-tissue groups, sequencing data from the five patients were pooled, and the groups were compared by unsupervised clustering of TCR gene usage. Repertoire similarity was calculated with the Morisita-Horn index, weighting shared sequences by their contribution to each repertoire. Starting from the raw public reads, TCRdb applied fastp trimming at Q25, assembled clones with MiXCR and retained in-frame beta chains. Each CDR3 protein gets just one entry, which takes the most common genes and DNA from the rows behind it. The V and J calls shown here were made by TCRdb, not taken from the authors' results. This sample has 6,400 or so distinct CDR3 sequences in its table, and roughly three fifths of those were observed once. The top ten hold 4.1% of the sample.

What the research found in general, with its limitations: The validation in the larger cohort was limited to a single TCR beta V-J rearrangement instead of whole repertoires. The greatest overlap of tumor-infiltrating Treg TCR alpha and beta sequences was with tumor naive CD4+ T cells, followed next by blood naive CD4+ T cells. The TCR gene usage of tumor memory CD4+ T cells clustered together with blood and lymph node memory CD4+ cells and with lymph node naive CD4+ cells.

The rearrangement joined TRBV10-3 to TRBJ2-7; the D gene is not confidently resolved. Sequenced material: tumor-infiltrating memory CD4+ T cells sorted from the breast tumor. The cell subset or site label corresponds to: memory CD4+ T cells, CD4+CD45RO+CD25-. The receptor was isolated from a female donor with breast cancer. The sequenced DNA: TGTGCCATCAGTGAGTCGTTGGGTCCCGAGCAGTACTTC. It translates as CAISESLGPEQYF.